These T cell receptor beta chains were read from a single sample in a study of Graves' ophthalmopathy and Graves' hyperthyroidism. Using its own MiXCR run on the multiplex PCR reads, TCRdb lists one record per CDR3 protein. The sample includes a few hundred thousand distinct CDR3 sequences, about 40% of them seen just once. The sequencing input was peripheral blood or thyroid tissue (not recorded which). The receptors were gathered from an adult man with Graves' hyperthyroidism. Each CDR3 is given without its conserved first and last residue. Rows may omit the clone size; those that give it use once, few, many or a size class.

CDR3aa: ASSQREDQPQH
abundance: many
v_gene: TRBV3-1
j_gene: TRBJ1-5

CDR3aa: SVRQGRIPNTEAF
abundance: NA
v_gene: TRBV29-1
j_gene: TRBJ1-1

CDR3aa: SAREAGDRTGELF
abundance: NA
v_gene: TRBV20-1
j_gene: TRBJ2-2

CDR3aa: ASNFGTASYEQY
abundance: few
v_gene: TRBV12-3/TRBV12-4
j_gene: TRBJ2-7

CDR3aa: ASSTTGRSGANVLT
abundance: NA
v_gene: TRBV7-3
j_gene: TRBJ2-6

CDR3aa: ASRPGQGRLIYGYT
abundance: few
v_gene: TRBV6-1
j_gene: TRBJ1-2

CDR3aa: ASTGSRGTEAF
abundance: many
v_gene: TRBV2
j_gene: TRBJ1-1

CDR3aa: ASSEQGVSYNSPLH
abundance: many
v_gene: TRBV5-5
j_gene: TRBJ1-6

CDR3aa: ASRTGLGQPQH
abundance: many
v_gene: TRBV6-6
j_gene: TRBJ1-5

CDR3aa: ASSWTSVGELF
abundance: many
v_gene: TRBV7-9
j_gene: TRBJ2-2

CDR3aa: ASSFVRGRGLAEKLF
abundance: NA
v_gene: TRBV7-2
j_gene: TRBJ1-4

CDR3aa: ASSIRTGGQPQH
abundance: many
v_gene: TRBV19
j_gene: TRBJ1-5

CDR3aa: ASTGRRAGGTDTQY
abundance: few
v_gene: TRBV2
j_gene: TRBJ2-3

CDR3aa: ASRRGQGSANVLT
abundance: many
v_gene: TRBV19
j_gene: TRBJ2-6

CDR3aa: ASSPWRSSYNEQF
abundance: few
v_gene: TRBV9
j_gene: TRBJ2-1

CDR3aa: ASSLVGGTHSGANVLT
abundance: many
v_gene: TRBV5-5
j_gene: TRBJ2-6

CDR3aa: ASSFGPSDSSTDTQY
abundance: NA
v_gene: TRBV5-5
j_gene: TRBJ2-3

CDR3aa: SARRAMNTEAF
abundance: many
v_gene: TRBV20-1
j_gene: TRBJ1-1

CDR3aa: SVKETSGRQETQY
abundance: many
v_gene: TRBV29-1
j_gene: TRBJ2-5

CDR3aa: ASVEGGVSTNEKLF
abundance: NA
v_gene: TRBV25-1
j_gene: TRBJ1-4

CDR3aa: ASRGKTGAVQETQY
abundance: many
v_gene: TRBV10-1
j_gene: TRBJ2-5

CDR3aa: SVERLAGERSTDTQY
abundance: NA
v_gene: TRBV29-1
j_gene: TRBJ2-3

CDR3aa: ASSGDRGYNEQF
abundance: NA
v_gene: TRBV2
j_gene: TRBJ2-1

CDR3aa: ASSRDRRSTNEKLF
abundance: NA
v_gene: TRBV7-7
j_gene: TRBJ1-4

CDR3aa: ASNEGGEGWPYEQY
abundance: NA
v_gene: TRBV19
j_gene: TRBJ2-7

CDR3aa: ATTPTGLGYGYT
abundance: many
v_gene: TRBV15
j_gene: TRBJ1-2

CDR3aa: AISQDSGGQFEQY
abundance: NA
v_gene: TRBV10-3
j_gene: TRBJ2-7

CDR3aa: ASSTRDSPLH
abundance: many
v_gene: TRBV12-3/TRBV12-4
j_gene: TRBJ1-6

CDR3aa: ATSSAVGEQY
abundance: NA
v_gene: TRBV15
j_gene: TRBJ2-7

CDR3aa: ASSLQGHSYEQY
abundance: NA
v_gene: TRBV2
j_gene: TRBJ2-7

CDR3aa: ASSMVHSYINYGYT
abundance: many
v_gene: TRBV19
j_gene: TRBJ1-2

CDR3aa: ASTSRRRDYGYT
abundance: many
v_gene: TRBV9
j_gene: TRBJ1-2

CDR3aa: VIRSQGPDTQY
abundance: NA
v_gene: TRBV10-3
j_gene: TRBJ2-3

CDR3aa: SAGPGTSGRIETQY
abundance: NA
v_gene: TRBV20-1
j_gene: TRBJ2-5

CDR3aa: ATKDSIEKLF
abundance: NA
v_gene: TRBV15
j_gene: TRBJ1-4

CDR3aa: ASSPIRDSNYEQY
abundance: many
v_gene: TRBV7-2
j_gene: TRBJ2-7

CDR3aa: ATSSGGLF
abundance: NA
v_gene: TRBV2
j_gene: TRBJ2-2

CDR3aa: ASSFHQGFSGNTIY
abundance: many
v_gene: TRBV7-2
j_gene: TRBJ1-3

CDR3aa: SVRGQGISF
abundance: many
v_gene: TRBV29-1
j_gene: TRBJ1-1

CDR3aa: ASSVANRGNVLI
abundance: NA
v_gene: TRBV19
j_gene: TRBJ2-6

CDR3aa: ASSERGIGSPLH
abundance: NA
v_gene: TRBV2
j_gene: TRBJ1-6